One and the same sample provided the 9 T cell receptor beta chains below, sequenced in a study of beta chain features in type 1 diabetes. Antigen specificity for these receptors is unknown. General study findings and limits: All four CD4+ subsets of Type 1 diabetes patients contained TCRB CDR3s that were moderately but significantly shorter.

Expressed TCRB transcripts got sequenced, as all isolated RNA was reverse transcribed. Sequencing was performed with immunoSEQ multiplex PCR; in TCRdb, only in-frame clones are kept and a portion is missing. The sample includes some 700,000 clones, around 15% seen only once; the top ten take about 0.02%. The sequenced sample was naive CD4+ T cells from blood. These receptors came from a young man with type 1 diabetes.

This clone was seen a few times. The chain couples TRBV28 to TRBJ2-2, with a tentative D call TRBD1 (6 bases). The germline V gene has CDR1 MDHEN and CDR2 SYDVKM. V lost 3 bases and J lost 7, with 9 bases in between. The CDR3 contains 13 residues. This chain's CDR3 is CASSFRTDGELFF. CDR3 DNA sequence: TGTGCCAGCAGTTTTCGGACAGACGGGGAGCTGTTTTTT. The complete variable domain, with remaining parts taken from reference TRBV28 and TRBJ2-2, reads DVKVTQSSRYLVKRTGEKVFLECVQDMDHENMFWYRQDPGLGLRLIYFSYDVKMKEKGDIPEGYSVSREKKERFSLILESASTNQTSMYLCASSFRTDGELFFGEGSRLTVL.

This clone appeared a few times. The chain has TRBV30 and TRBJ1-1; no firm D call. Germline V gene lookup returns CDR1 GTSNPN and CDR2 SVGIG (reference sequence). The CDR3 has 11 residues. V shed 5 bases and J shed 1 base, with 5 bases lying between them. The CDR3 DNA sequence: TGTGCCTGGCGGAGGAACACTGAAGCTTTCTTT. Its protein product is CAWRRNTEAFF.

This clone turned up a few times. The identical CDR3 is also encoded by other nucleotide sequences in the sample. The gene calls are TRBV6-6 and TRBJ1-1; no firm D call. Germline V gene sequence: CDR1 MNHNY, CDR2 SVGAGI (reference sequence). This CDR3 spans 14 amino acids. V was pared by 0 bases and J by 4 bases, with 9 bases between. CDR3 nucleotides: TGTGCCAGCAGTTACTCGGAGGGTCGCACTGAAGCTTTCTTT. Amino acid sequence: CASSYSEGRTEAFF.

This rearrangement joins TRBV19 to TRBJ1-2; 10 bases are shared with TRBD1. Germline values: CDR1 LNHDA, CDR2 SQIVND (reference sequence). V lost 2 bases, J lost 6 bases, and 3 bases stayed unmatched. CDR3 size: 14 residues. The CDR3 DNA reads TGTGCCAGTAGTATACTGACAGGGGGCGATGGCTACACCTTC. This gives the protein CASSILTGGDGYTF.

This clone was seen a few times. The rearrangement links TRBV7-9 to TRBJ2-4; 9 nucleotides agree with TRBD1. Trimming cost V 3 bases and J 4 bases; bases outside gene matches: 1. CDR1 SEHNR and CDR2 FQNEAQ come from the germline V gene (reference sequence). The CDR3 runs 14 residues. The CDR3 loop is CASSLTGGKNIQYF. CDR3 sequence (DNA): TGTGCCAGCAGCTTGACAGGGGGTAAAAACATTCAGTACTTC.

This clone turned up a few times. The genes are TRBV7-7 and TRBJ2-3; D gene unclear. CDR3 length: 12 amino acids. In germline, CDR1 is SSHAT, CDR2 FNYEAQ (reference sequence). The CDR3: CACGVGTDTQYF. CDR3 DNA sequence: TGTGCTTGTGGAGTCGGGACAGATACGCAGTATTTT.

CDR3: CASSPVRVETQYF. The CDR3 nucleotides are TGTGCCAGCAGTCCTGTTCGGGTGGAGACCCAGTACTTC. The chain has TRBV7-6 and TRBJ2-5; no firm D call. V was clipped by 6 bases and J by 5 bases, with 13 bases between them. Germline assignment: CDR1 SGHVS and CDR2 FNYEAQ. This CDR3 is 13 amino acids long.

This clone has a handful of counts. The chain couples TRBV10-3 to TRBJ2-7, with D possibly being TRBD1 (6 bases). CDR1 is ENHRY and CDR2 is SYGVKD in the germline V gene. The CDR3 length is 15 residues. The germline V and J ends were trimmed by 2 bases and 0 bases, with 11 bases remaining between them. Here the CDR3 DNA reads TGTGCCATCAGTGAGCACGACAGGAACTCCTACGAGCAGTACTTC. Translation: CAISEHDRNSYEQYF.

This clone has only a few counts. This sample also contains other DNA sequences that code for the same CDR3. This chain's CDR3 is CASSYSGQGSYEQYF. The DNA of the CDR3 is TGTGCCAGCAGTTACTCGGGACAGGGTTCCTACGAGCAGTACTTC. The chain joins TRBV6-6 to TRBJ2-7; 9 bases are shared with TRBD1. This CDR3 has 15 amino acids. In germline, CDR1 is MNHNY, CDR2 SVGAGI (reference sequence). V dropped 0 bases and J dropped 1; count of bases not matched to a gene: 1.